The source of this TCR beta chain is a study of read filtering for tumor transcriptome and immune sequencing. Study details: R-ISS stage counts were eight or nine for I, about 15 for II, more than 5 for III. The study, taken as a whole, reports: Even smaller IR-seq throughput identified most shared clonotypes. Single-read clonotypes: about 81.9% of IR-seq clonotypes (about 3.5% of reads), roughly 70% of RNA-seq clonotypes (44.6% of reads). Without single-read clonotypes, shared clonotype proportions correlated more between IR-seq and RNA-seq.

Molecular barcoded adaptors covering alpha/delta and beta/gamma chains were used on 400 to 450 ng RNA. Using its own MiXCR run on the reads, TCRdb lists one record per CDR3 protein. Among about 63,000 distinct CDR3 sequences listed, approximately 14% were seen once. Trimming cost V 7 bases and J 7 bases; bases outside gene matches: 9. CDR3 length equals 15 residues. As regards this clonotype: The antigen is unknown.

Sequenced material: a population of CD138-negative cells sorted from bone marrow. The V call is TRBV12-3 or TRBV12-4, the J call TRBJ2-1; TRBD2 matches at 11 bases. This sequence was found in a donor aged 40 or older with multiple myeloma. The CDR3 loop is CASISTSGSLNEQFF. CDR3 DNA: TGTGCCAGCATTTCCACTAGCGGGAGCCTAAATGAGCAGTTCTTC.